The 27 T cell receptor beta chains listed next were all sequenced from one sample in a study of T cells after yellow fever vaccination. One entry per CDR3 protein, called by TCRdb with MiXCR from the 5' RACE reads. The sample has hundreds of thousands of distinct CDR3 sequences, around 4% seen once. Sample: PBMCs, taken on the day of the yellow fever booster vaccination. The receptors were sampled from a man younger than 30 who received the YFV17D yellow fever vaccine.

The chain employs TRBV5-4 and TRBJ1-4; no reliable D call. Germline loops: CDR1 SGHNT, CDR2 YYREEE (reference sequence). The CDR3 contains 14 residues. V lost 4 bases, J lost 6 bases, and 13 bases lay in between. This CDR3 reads CASSPSREDEKLFF. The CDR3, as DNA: TGTGCCAGCAGCCCGTCTCGAGAAGATGAAAAACTGTTTTTT.

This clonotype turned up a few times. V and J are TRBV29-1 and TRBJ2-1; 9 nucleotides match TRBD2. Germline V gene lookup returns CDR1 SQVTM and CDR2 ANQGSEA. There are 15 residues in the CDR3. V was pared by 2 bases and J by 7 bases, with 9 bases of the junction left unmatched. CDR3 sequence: CSVEYRLAGSNEQFF. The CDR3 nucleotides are TGCAGCGTTGAATACCGGCTAGCGGGGAGTAATGAGCAGTTCTTC.

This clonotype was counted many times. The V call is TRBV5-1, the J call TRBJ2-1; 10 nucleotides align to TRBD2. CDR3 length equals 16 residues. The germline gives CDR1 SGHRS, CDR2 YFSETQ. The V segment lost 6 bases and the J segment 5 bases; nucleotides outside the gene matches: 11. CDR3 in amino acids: CASTKGASGGDNEQFF. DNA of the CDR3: TGCGCCAGCACCAAAGGGGCTAGCGGGGGTGACAATGAGCAGTTCTTC. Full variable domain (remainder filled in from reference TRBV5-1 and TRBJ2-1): KAGVTQTPRYLIKTRGQQVTLSCSPISGHRSVSWYQQTPGQGLQFLFEYFSETQRNKGNFPGRFSGRQFSNSRSEMNVSTLELGDSALYLCASTKGASGGDNEQFFGPGTRLTVL.

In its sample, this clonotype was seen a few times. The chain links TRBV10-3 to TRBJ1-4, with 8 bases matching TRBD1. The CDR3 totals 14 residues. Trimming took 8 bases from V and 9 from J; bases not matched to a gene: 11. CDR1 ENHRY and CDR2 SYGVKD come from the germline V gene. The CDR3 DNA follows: TGTGCCATCGGAAAGGAGACAGGGGCGCAAAAACTGTTTTTT. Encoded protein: CAIGKETGAQKLFF.

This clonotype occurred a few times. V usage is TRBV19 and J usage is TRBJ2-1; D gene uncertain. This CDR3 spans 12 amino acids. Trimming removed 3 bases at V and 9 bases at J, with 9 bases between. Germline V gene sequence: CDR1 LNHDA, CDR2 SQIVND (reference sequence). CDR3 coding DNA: TGTGCCAGTAGTATGGCTGTGGCTGAGCAGTTCTTC. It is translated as CASSMAVAEQFF.

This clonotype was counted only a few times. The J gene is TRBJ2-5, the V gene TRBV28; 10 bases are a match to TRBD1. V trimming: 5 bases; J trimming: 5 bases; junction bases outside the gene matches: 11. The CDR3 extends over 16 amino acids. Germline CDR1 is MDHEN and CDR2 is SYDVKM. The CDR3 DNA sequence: TGTGCCAGCAGTGGGATTGACAGGGGGCCGTCCGAGACCCAGTACTTC. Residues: CASSGIDRGPSETQYF.

The CDR3 reads CSARVSDWSPPIEQFF. The CDR3, as DNA: TGCAGTGCTAGAGTATCGGACTGGTCTCCGCCGATAGAGCAGTTCTTC. The chain links TRBV20-1 to TRBJ2-1; TRBD2 might be the D (5 bases). The CDR3 contains 16 residues. The V end was cut by 1 base, the J end by 10 bases, with 23 bases between. Germline values: CDR1 DFQATT, CDR2 SNEGSKA (reference sequence).

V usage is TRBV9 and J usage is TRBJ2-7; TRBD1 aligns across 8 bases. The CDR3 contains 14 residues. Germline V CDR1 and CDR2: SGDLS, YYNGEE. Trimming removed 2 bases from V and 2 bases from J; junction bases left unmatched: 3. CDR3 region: CASSVGTGTYEQYF. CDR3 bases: TGTGCCAGCAGCGTCGGGACAGGAACCTACGAGCAGTACTTC.

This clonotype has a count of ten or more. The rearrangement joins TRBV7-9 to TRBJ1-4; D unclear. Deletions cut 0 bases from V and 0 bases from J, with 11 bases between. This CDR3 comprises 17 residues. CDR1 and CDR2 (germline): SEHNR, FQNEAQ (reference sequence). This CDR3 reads CASSLAHPFATNEKLFF. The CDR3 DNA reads TGTGCCAGCAGCTTAGCGCACCCTTTTGCAACTAATGAAAAACTGTTTTTT.

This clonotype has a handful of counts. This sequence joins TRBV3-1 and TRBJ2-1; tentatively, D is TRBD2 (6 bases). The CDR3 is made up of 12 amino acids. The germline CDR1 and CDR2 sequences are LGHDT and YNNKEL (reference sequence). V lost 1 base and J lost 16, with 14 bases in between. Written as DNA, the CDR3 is TGTGCCAGCAGCCAAGGGGACTTAGGCTACTTCTTC. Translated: CASSQGDLGYFF.

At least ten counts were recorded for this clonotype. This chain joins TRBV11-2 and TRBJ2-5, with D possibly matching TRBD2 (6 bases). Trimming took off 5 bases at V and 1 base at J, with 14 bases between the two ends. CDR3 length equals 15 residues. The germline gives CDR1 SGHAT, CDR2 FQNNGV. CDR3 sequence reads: CASSPIRDSQETQYF. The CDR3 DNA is TGTGCCAGCAGCCCCATCCGGGACTCCCAAGAGACCCAGTACTTC.

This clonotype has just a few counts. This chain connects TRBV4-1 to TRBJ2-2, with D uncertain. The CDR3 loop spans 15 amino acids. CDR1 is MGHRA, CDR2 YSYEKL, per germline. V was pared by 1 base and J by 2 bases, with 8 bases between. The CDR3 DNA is TGCGCCAGCAGCCAAGTTCGACCAAACACCGGGGAGCTGTTTTTT. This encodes CASSQVRPNTGELFF.

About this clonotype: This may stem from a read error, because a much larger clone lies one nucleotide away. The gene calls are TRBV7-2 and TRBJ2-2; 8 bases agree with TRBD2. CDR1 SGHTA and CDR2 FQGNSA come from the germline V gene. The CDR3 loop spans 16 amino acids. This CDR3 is CASTLRGGLDTGELIF. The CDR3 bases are TGTGCCAGCACCCTCCGGGGGGGGCTGGACACCGGGGAGCTGATTTTT.

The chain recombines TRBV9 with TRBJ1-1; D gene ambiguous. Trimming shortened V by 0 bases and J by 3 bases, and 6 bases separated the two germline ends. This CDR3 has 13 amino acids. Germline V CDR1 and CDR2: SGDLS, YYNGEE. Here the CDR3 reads CASSVVVHTEAFF. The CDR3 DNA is TGTGCCAGCAGCGTAGTGGTTCACACTGAAGCTTTCTTT.

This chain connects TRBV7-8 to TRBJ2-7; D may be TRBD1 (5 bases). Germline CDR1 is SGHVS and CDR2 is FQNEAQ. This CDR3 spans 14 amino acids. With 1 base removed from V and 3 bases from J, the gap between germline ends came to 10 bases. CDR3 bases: TGTGCCAGCAGCTTAGTAAGGCAGGGCTACGAGCAGTACTTC. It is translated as CASSLVRQGYEQYF.

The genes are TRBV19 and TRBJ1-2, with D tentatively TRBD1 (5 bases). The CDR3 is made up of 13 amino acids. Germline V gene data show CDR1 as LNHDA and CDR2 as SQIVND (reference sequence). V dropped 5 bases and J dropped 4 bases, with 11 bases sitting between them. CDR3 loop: CASSPGLGYGYTF. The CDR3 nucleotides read TGTGCCAGTAGTCCGGGACTGGGCTATGGCTACACCTTC.

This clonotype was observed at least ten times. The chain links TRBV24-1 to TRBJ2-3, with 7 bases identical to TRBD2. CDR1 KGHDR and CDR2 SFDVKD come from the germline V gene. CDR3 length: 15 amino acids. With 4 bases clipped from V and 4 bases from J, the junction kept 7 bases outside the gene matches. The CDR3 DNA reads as TGTGCCACCAGTGACCCCAGGAGCGGGGCAGATACGCAGTATTTT. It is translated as CATSDPRSGADTQYF.

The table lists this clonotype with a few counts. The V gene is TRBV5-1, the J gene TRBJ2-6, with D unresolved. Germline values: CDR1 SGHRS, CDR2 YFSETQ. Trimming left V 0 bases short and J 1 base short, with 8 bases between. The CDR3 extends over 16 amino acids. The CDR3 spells CASSLEAVSGANVLTF. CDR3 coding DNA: TGCGCCAGCAGCTTGGAGGCAGTTTCTGGGGCCAACGTCCTGACTTTC.

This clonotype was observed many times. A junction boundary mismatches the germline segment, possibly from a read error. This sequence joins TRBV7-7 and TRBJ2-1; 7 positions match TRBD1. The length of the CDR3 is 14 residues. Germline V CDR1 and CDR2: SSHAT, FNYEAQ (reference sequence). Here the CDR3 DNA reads TGTGCTAGCAGCCCCCAAGGGACAGTCAATGAGCAGTTCTTC. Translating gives CASSPQGTVNEQFF.

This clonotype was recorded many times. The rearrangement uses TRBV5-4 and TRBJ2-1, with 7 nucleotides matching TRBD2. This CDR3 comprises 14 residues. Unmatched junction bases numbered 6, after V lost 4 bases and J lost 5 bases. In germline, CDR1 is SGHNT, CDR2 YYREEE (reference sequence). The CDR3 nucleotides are TGTGCCAGCAGCCCCAGCGGGGTGGACAATGAGCAGTTCTTC. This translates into CASSPSGVDNEQFF.

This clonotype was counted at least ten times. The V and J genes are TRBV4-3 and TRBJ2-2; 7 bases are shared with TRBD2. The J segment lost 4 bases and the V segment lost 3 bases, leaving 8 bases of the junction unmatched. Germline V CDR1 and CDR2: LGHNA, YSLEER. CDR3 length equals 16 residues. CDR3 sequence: CASSQTAGVLTGELFF. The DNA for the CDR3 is TGCGCCAGCAGCCAGACTGCGGGGGTCCTCACCGGGGAGCTGTTTTTT.

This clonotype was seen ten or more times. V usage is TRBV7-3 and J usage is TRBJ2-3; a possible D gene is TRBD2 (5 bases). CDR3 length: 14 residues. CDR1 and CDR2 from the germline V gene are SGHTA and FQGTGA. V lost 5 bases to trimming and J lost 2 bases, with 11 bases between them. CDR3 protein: CASSASGYTDTQYF. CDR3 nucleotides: TGTGCCAGCAGCGCCAGCGGTTACACAGATACGCAGTATTTT.

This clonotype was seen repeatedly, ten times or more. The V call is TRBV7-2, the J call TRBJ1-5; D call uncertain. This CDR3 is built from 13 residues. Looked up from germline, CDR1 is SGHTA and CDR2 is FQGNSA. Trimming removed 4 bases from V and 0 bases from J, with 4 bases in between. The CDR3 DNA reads TGTGCCAGCAGCTCCAGTAGCAATCAGCCCCAGCATTTT. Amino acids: CASSSSSNQPQHF.

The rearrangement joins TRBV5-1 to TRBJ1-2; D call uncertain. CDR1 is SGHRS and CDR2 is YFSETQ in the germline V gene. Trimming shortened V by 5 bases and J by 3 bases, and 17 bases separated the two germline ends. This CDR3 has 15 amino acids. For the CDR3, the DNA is TGCGCCAGCAGTGACACCGGGCCACAAGACTATGGCTACACCTTC. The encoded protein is CASSDTGPQDYGYTF.

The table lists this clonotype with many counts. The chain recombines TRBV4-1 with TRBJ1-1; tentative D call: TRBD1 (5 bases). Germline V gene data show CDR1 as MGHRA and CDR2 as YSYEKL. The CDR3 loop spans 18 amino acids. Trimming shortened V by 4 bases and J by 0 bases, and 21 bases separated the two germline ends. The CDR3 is CASSPLGRKAAMNTEAFF. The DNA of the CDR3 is TGCGCCAGCAGCCCCCTGGGACGGAAAGCAGCCATGAACACTGAAGCTTTCTTT.

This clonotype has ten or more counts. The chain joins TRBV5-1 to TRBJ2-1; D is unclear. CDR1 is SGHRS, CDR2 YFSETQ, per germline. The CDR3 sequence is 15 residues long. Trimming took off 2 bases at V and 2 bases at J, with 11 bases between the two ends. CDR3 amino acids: CASSLKEGAYNEQFF. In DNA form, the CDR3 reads TGCGCCAGCAGCTTAAAAGAAGGCGCCTACAATGAGCAGTTCTTC.

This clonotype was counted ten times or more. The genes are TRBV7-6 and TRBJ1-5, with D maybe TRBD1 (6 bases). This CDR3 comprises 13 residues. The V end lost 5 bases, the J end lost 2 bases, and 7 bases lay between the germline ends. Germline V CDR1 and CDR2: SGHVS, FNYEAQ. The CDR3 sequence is CASSEGGNQPQHF. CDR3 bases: TGTGCCAGCAGCGAGGGGGGCAATCAGCCCCAGCATTTT.